Listed here is a single T cell receptor beta chain. Its binding antigen is unknown. Nothing much larger sits one base from this clone, and base qualities are not available. The immunoSEQ kit was used, according to the manufacturer's recommendations, to generate TCR beta libraries from genomic DNA. For library preparation, a first multiplex PCR was performed with proprietary primers, followed by a second PCR in which unique barcodes were added, and bead cleanups were performed after each round. A kit-provided positive control reaction and a negative control reaction were included in every sample batch. The final libraries underwent checking on an Agilent 4200 TapeStation D1000 ScreenTape, volumetric pooling, and quantification by qPCR. Sequencing was performed on an Illumina NextSeq500 using a MidOutput 150-cycle cartridge, with 156 Read1 cycles, 15 Index1 cycles, and the kit custom primers. The pooled library was loaded at around 1.1 pM, and about 20% PhiX control was spiked in. Per the source publication's procedure: Vendor-processed data were analyzed in R, and a clonotype was defined as all T cells sharing the same CDR3 nucleotide sequence. For clone abundance analyses, frequencies were normalized to the 10,000 most abundant clones in each sample. Before analysis, public T cell clones were removed, and these numbered fewer than six per sample on average. An abundance difference of at least 32-fold between compartments was the criterion for calling clonotypes tumor-enriched or baseline blood-enriched. Clonotypes expanded or contracted between blood time points were identified with a beta-binomial differential abundance model. Tumor-blood repertoire similarity was measured with the Baroni-Urbani and Buser coefficient, and groups were compared using two-tailed Wilcoxon tests in R. The table comes from immuneACCESS by way of TCRdb, which keeps in-frame sequences with V and J called. Part of the clones is missing from these tables; in studies checked, under half for an unresolved V gene and the rest for unknown reasons. V and J calls and clone size are as listed in that table; D and trimming were resolved from the DNA. In all, the sample holds some 80,000 clones, and around 78% of those were seen once. 2% to 3% of the sample is in the top ten clones.

V is pruned by 5 bases and J by 7 bases, leaving 7 bases of the junction without a gene match. From the germline V gene, CDR1 is SGHTA and CDR2 is FQGNSA. From the cysteine through the phenylalanine, the CDR3 covers 14 amino acids. Kept here is only the CDR3 DNA, which spans 42 bases and is read in frame from base 1. These data are taken from a study of radiation and T cells in renal cell carcinoma (dated by TCRdb to the early 2020s). Turning to the overall study: In total, about 50 samples, comprising 25 or so tumors and some 27 peripheral blood samples, were subjected to TCR beta sequencing. A total of about 4 million unique CDR3 nucleotide sequences, encoding 2.5 million to 3 million unique CDR3 amino acid sequences, were found across all 50 or so samples. The final blood draw took place at 4 weeks after radiation, the same time as nephrectomy. Study-wide findings and limitations: With a single-armed trial design, the study had no way to address how radiation dose or scheduling affects the TCR repertoire. In blood, the top tumor clonotypes increased from baseline to 2 weeks after radiation and then shrank by 4 weeks, which suggests a temporary expansion of tumor-resident clones. Blood repertoire dynamics were not followed beyond 4 weeks after treatment. No pretreatment tumor biopsies were available, so the baseline intratumoral presence of clonotypes could not be determined.

Explained via the paper, the time point label denotes: blood 4 weeks post-SBRT, at nephrectomy. The treatment or condition label here, explained by the study, means: 15 Gy SBRT to primary tumor, nephrectomy 4 weeks later. Samples were obtained from a clinical trial, in which 15 Gy stereotactic body radiation therapy was delivered to primary renal cell carcinomas and nephrectomy was performed 4 weeks later. To track tumor-enriched clonotypes, serial peripheral blood was sampled from radiation-treated patients at baseline and at 2 weeks and 4 weeks after SBRT. Every patient had renal cell carcinoma of clear cell pathology. The QIAamp DNA Blood Mini Kit (Qiagen) was used to prepare genomic DNA for TCR sequencing. The analyses included only samples that passed all quality control checks.

This specimen consisted of blood, obtained from a patient whose treatment included radiotherapy and nephrectomy. This TCR was sampled from a woman in her sixties with renal cell carcinoma. This chain is built from TRBV7-2 and TRBJ1-3; TRBD1 lines up with 8 middle nucleotides. The DNA sequence reads TGTGCCAGCAGCCCCCTGGACAGGGTGAACACCATATATTTT. It specifies CASSPLDRVNTIYF.